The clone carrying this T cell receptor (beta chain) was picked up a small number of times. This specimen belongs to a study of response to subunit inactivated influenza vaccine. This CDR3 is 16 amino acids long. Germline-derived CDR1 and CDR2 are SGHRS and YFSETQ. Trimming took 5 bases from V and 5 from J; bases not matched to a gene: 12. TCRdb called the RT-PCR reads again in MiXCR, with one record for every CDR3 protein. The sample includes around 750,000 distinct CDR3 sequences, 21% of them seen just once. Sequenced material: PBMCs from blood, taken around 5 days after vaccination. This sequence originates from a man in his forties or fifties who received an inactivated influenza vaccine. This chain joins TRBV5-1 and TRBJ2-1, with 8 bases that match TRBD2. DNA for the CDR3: TGCGCCAGCAGTAGCCTAACCGGGACTAGAAACAATGAGCAGTTCTTC. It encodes CASSSLTGTRNNEQFF.